This T cell receptor (beta chain) was captured by sequencing in a study of radiotherapy plus CTLA-4 blockade in lung cancer. This clone has just a few counts. Data came from immunoSEQ multiplex PCR; TCRdb stores just in-frame clones and leaves some out. The table records around 110,000 clones, about 80% of them present only once. V lost 5 bases, J lost 5 bases, and 6 bases lay in between. The CDR3 covers 11 residues. The germline gives CDR1 LNHDA, CDR2 SQIVND (reference sequence). The origin of this receptor is a human donor with non-small cell lung cancer that progressed on radiotherapy plus ipilimumab. Some clones in this sample may be carry-over from other donors' samples. The chain recombines TRBV19 with TRBJ2-5, with D possibly being TRBD2 (6 bases). The sample consisted of peripheral blood, taken from a patient treated with radiotherapy plus ipilimumab. The DNA of the CDR3 is TGTGCCAGTAGTGCGGGGGAGACCCAGTACTTC. Translation: CASSAGETQYF.